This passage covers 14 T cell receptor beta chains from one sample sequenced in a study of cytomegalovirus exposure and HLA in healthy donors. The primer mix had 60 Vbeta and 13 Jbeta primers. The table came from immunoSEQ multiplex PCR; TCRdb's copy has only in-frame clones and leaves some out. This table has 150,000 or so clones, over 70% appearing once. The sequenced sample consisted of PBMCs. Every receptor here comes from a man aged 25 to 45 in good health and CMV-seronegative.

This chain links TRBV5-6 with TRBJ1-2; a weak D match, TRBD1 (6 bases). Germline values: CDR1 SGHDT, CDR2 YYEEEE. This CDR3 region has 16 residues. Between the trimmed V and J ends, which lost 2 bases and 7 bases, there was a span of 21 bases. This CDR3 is CASSFLFGAGVGGYTF. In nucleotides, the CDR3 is TGTGCCAGCAGCTTCCTATTCGGGGCAGGGGTAGGTGGCTACACCTTC. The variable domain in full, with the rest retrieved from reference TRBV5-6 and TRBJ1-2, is DAGVTQSPTHLIKTRGQQVTLRCSPKSGHDTVSWYQQALGQGPQFIFQYYEEEERQRGNFPDRFSGHQFPNYSSELNVNALLLGDSALYLCASSFLFGAGVGGYTFGSGTRLTVV.

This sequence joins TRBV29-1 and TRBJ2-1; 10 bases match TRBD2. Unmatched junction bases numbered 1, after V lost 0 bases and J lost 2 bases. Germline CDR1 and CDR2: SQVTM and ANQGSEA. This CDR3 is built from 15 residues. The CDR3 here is CSVEDSGGTYNEQFF. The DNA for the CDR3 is TGCAGCGTTGAAGATAGCGGGGGGACCTACAATGAGCAGTTCTTC.

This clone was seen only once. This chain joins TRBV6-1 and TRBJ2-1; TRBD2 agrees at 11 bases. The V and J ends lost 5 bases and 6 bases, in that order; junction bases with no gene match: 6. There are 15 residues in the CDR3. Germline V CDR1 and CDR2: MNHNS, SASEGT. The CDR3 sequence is CASSLGTSGVNEQFF. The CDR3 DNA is TGTGCCAGCAGTCTCGGGACTAGCGGAGTCAATGAGCAGTTCTTC.

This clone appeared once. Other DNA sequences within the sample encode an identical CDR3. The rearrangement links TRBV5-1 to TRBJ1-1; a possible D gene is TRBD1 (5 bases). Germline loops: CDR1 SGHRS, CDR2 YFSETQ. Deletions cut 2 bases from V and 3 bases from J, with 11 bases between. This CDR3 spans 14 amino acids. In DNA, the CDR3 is TGCGCCAGCAGCTTAGCGGGGCAGGACACTGAAGCTTTCTTT. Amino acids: CASSLAGQDTEAFF.

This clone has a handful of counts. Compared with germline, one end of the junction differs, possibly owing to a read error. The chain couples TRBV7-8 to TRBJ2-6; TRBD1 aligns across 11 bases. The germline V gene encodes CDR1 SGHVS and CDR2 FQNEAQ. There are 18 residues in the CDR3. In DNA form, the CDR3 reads TGTGCCAGCAGCCTCCGGGACAGGGGGAGGTATGGGGCCAACGGCCTGACTTTC. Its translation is CASSLRDRGRYGANGLTF.

CDR3 nucleotides: TGTGCCATCAGTGAGTCGAGGTTAGCGGAGTCCTACGAGCAGTACTTC. Residues: CAISESRLAESYEQYF. The V gene is TRBV10-3, the J gene TRBJ2-7; D might be TRBD2 (6 bases). The CDR3 has 16 amino acids. CDR1 and CDR2 from the germline V gene are ENHRY and SYGVKD. With 0 bases removed from V and 1 base from J, the gap between germline ends came to 13 bases.

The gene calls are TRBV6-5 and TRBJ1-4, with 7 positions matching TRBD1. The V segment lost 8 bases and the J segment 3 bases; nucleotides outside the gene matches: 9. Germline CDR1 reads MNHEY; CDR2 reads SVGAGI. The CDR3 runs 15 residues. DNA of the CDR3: TGTGCCAGCCGGGACAGCTGGGCTGCTAATGAAAAACTGTTTTTT. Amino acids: CASRDSWAANEKLFF.

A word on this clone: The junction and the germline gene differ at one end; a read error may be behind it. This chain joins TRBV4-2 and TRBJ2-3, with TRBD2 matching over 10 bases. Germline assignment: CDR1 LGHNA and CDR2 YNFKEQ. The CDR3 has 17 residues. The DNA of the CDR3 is TGTGCCAGCGGCCACCCGCTAGCGGGGGACCCCACAGATACGCAGTATTTT. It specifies CASGHPLAGDPTDTQYF.

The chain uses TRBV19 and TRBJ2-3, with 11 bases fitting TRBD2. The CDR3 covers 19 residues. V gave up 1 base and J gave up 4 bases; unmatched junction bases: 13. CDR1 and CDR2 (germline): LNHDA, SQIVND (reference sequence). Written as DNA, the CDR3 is TGTGCCAGTAGTATAGGTCTAGCGGGAGGCGCCTTAGAGGCAGATACGCAGTATTTT. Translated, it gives CASSIGLAGGALEADTQYF.

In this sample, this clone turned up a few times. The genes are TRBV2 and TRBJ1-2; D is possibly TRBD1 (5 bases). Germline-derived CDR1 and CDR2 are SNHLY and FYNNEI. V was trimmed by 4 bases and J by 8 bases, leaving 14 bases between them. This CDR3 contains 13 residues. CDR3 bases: TGTGCCAGCAGTGGGACACTGGCCGGGGGCTACACCTTC. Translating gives CASSGTLAGGYTF.

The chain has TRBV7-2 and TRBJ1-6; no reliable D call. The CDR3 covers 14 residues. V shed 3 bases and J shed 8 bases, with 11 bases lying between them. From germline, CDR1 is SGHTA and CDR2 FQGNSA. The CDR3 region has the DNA TGTGCCAGCAGCTTCCTCATCAGTTATTCACCCCTCCACTTT. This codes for CASSFLISYSPLHF.

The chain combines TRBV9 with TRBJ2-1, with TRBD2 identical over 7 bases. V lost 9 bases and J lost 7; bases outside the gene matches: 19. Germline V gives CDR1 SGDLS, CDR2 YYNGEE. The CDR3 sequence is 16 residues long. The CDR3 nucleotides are TGTGCCACGAGAACATCGCAATTCGGGAGGTGGAATGAGCAGTTCTTC. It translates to CATRTSQFGRWNEQFF. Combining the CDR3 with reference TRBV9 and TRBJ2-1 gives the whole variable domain DSGVTQTPKHLITATGQRVTLRCSPRSGDLSVYWYQQSLDQGLQFLIQYYNGEERAKGNILERFSAQQFPDLHSELNLSSLELGDSALYFCATRTSQFGRWNEQFFGPGTRLTVL.

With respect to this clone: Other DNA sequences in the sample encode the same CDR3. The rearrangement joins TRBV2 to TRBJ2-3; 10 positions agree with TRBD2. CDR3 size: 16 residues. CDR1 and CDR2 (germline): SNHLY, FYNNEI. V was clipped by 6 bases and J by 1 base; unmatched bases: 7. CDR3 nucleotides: TGTGCCAGCAGCCCAAGGCTAGCGGGAGGCACAGATACGCAGTATTTT. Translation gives CASSPRLAGGTDTQYF.

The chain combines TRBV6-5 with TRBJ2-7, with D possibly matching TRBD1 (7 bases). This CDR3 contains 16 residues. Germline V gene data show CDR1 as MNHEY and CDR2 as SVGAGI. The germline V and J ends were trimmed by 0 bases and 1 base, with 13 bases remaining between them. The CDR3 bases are TGTGCCAGCAGTTACTCCGACAGGGAGGATTCCTACGAGCAGTACTTC. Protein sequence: CASSYSDREDSYEQYF.